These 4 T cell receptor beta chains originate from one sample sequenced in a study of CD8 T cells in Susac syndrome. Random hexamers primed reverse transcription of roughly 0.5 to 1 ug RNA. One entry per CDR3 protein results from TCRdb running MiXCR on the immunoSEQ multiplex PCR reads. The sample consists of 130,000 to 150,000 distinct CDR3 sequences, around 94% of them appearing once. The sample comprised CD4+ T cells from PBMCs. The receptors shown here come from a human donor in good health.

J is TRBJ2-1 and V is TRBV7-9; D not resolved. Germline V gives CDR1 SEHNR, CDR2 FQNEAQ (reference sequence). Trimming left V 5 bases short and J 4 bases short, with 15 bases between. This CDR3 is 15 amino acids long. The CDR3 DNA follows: TGTGCCAGCAGCCCCATGGGTCCATCTTACAATGAGCAGTTCTTC. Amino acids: CASSPMGPSYNEQFF.

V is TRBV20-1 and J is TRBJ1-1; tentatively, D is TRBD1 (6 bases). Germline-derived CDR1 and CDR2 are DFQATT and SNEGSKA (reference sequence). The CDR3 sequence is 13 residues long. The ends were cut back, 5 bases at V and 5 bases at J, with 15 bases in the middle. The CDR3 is CSAHPTGRTEAFF. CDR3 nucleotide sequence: TGCAGTGCTCACCCGACAGGACGGACTGAAGCTTTCTTT.

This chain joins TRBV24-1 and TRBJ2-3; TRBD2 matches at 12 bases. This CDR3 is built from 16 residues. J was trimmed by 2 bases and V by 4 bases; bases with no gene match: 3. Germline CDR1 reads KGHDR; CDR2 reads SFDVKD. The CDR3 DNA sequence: TGTGCCACCAGTGAGTGGACTAGCGGGAACACAGATACGCAGTATTTT. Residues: CATSEWTSGNTDTQYF.

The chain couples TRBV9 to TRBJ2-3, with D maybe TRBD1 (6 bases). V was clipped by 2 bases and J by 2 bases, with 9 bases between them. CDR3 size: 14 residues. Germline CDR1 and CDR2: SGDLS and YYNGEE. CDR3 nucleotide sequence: TGTGCCAGCAGCGTGGGGGCGTTCACAGATACGCAGTATTTT. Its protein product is CASSVGAFTDTQYF.